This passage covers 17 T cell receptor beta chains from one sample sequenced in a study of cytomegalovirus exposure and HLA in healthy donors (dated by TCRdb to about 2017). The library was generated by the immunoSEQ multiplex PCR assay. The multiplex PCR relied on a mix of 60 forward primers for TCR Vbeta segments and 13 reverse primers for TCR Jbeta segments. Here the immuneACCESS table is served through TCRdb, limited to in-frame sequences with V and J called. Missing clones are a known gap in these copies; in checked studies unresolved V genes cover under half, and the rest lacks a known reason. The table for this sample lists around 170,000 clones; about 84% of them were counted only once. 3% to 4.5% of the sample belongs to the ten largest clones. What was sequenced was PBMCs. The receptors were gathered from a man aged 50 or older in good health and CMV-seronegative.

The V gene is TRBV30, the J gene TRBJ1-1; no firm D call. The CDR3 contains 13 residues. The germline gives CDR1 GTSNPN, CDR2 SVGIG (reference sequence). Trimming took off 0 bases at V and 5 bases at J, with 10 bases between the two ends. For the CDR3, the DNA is TGTGCCTGGAGTGTACTTTCTGGTACTGAAGCTTTCTTT. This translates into CAWSVLSGTEAFF.

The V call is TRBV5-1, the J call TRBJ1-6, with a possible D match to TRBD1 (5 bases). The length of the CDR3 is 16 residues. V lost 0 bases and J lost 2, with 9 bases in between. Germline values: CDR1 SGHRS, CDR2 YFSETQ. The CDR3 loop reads CASSLDRWTYNSPLHF. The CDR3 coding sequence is TGCGCCAGCAGCTTGGACAGGTGGACCTATAATTCACCCCTCCACTTT.

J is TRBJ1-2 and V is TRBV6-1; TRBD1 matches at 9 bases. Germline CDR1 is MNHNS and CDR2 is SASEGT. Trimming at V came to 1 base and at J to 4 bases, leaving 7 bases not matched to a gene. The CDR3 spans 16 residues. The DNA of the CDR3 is TGTGCCAGCAGTGAAGAGGGGACAGGGTTCGGCTATGGCTACACCTTC. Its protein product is CASSEEGTGFGYGYTF.

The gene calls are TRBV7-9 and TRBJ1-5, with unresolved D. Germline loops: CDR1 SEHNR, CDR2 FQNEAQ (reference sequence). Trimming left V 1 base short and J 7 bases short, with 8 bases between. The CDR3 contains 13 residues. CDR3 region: CASSLDGGQPQHF. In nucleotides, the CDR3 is TGTGCCAGCAGCTTAGACGGAGGCCAGCCCCAGCATTTT.

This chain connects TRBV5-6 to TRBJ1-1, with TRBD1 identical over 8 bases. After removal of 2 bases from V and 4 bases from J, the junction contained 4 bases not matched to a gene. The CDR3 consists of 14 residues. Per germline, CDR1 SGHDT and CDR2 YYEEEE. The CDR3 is CASSFHRGTTEAFF. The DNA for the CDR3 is TGTGCCAGCAGCTTTCACAGGGGGACCACTGAAGCTTTCTTT.

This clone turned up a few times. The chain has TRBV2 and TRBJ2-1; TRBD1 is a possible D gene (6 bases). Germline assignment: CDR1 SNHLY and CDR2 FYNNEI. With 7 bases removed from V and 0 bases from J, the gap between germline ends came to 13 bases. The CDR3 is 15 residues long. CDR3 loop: CASNLDSSSYNEQFF. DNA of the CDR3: TGTGCCAGCAACCTGGACAGCAGCTCCTACAATGAGCAGTTCTTC.

CDR3: CASSLPGRTYEQYF. CDR3 coding DNA: TGTGCCAGCAGCTTACCCGGGAGAACCTACGAGCAGTACTTC. V is TRBV7-2 and J is TRBJ2-7, with D tentatively TRBD2 (6 bases). CDR3 size: 14 residues. V was cut by 2 bases and J by 2 bases, with 10 bases left in between. Germline loops: CDR1 SGHTA, CDR2 FQGNSA.

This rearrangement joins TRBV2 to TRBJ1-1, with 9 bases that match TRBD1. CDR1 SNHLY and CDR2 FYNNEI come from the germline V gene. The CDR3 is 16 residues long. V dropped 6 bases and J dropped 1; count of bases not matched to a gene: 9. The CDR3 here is CASRGQGLSGNTEAFF. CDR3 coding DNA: TGTGCCAGCAGGGGACAGGGATTGAGTGGGAACACTGAAGCTTTCTTT.

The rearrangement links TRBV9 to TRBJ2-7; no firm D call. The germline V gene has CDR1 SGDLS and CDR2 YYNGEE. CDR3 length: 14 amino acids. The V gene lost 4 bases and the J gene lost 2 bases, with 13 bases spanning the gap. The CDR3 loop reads CASSPLDIPYEQYF. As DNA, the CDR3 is TGTGCCAGCAGCCCCCTCGACATCCCCTACGAGCAGTACTTC.

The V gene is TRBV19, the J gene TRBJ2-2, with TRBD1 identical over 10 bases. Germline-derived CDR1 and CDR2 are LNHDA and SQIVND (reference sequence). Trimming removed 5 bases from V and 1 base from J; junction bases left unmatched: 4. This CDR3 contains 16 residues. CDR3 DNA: TGTGCCAGTAGTGAAGGACAGGGGGGGAACACCGGGGAGCTGTTTTTT. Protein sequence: CASSEGQGGNTGELFF.

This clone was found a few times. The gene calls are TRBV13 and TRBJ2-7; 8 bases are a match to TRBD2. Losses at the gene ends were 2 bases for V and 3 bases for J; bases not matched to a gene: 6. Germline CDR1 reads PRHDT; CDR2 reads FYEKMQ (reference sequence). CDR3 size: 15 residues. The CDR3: CASSLIQRGHYEQYF. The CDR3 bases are TGTGCCAGCAGCTTAATCCAGCGGGGGCACTACGAGCAGTACTTC.

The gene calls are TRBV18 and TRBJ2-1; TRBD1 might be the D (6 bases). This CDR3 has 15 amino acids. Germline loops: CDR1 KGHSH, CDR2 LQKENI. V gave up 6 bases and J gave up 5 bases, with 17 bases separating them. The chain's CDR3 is CASSPGTLSDNEQFF. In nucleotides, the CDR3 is TGTGCCAGCTCTCCCGGGACACTATCGGACAATGAGCAGTTCTTC.

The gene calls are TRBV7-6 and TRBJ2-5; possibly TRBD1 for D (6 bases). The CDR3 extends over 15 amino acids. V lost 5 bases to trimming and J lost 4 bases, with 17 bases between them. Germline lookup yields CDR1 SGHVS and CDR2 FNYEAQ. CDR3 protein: CASSPGTFGSETQYF. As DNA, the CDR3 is TGTGCCAGCAGCCCAGGGACATTTGGGTCAGAGACCCAGTACTTC.

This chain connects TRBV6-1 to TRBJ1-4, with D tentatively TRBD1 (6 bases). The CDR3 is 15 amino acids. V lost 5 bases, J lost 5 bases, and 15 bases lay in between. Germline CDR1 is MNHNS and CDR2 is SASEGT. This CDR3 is CASSQRTGTNEKLFF. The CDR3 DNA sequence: TGTGCCAGCAGTCAAAGAACAGGGACAAATGAAAAACTGTTTTTT.

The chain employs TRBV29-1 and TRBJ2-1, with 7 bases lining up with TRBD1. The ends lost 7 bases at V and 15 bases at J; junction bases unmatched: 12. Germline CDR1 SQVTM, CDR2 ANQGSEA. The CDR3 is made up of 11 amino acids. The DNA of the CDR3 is TGCAGCGCAGCAGGGGACAGCAGGCTGTTCTTC. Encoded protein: CSAAGDSRLFF.

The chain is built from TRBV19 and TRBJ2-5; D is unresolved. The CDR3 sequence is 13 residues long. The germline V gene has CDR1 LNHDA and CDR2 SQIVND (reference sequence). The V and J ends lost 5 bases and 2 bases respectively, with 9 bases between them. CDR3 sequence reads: CASSSHLQETQYF. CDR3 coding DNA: TGTGCCAGTAGTTCCCACTTACAAGAGACCCAGTACTTC.

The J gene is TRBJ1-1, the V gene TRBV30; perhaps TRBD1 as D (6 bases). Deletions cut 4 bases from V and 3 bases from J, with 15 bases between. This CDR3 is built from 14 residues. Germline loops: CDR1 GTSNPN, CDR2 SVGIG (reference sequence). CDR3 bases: TGTGCCTGGACTCAACAGGGCGTGTACACTGAAGCTTTCTTT. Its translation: CAWTQQGVYTEAFF.